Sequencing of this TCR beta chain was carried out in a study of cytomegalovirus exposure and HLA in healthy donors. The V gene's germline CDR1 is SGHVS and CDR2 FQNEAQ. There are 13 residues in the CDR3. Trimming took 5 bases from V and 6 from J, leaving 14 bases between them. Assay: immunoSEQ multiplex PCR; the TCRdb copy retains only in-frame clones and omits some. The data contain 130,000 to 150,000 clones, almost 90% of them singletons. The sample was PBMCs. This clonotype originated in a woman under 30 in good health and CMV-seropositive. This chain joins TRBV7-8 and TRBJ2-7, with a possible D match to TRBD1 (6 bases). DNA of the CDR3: TGTGCCAGCAGCCCCAGGGGCCTGAGCGAGCAGTACTTC. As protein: CASSPRGLSEQYF.